What follows are 5 T cell receptor beta chains derived from one specimen sequenced in a study of shared clonotypes between healthy human individuals. Here immunoSEQ multiplex PCR was the method, and the copy in TCRdb shows in-frame clones only, minus some. This sample has a few million clones, with over 85% found just once. Sequencing was carried out using naive CD4+ T cells sorted from blood. Specified subset: CD45RA+ positively selected. The receptors here all came from a man aged 18 to 30 in good health.

Remarks on this clone: Other nucleotide sequences from this sample produce the same CDR3. The V and J genes are TRBV5-1 and TRBJ2-2; D unresolved. Trimming left V 0 bases short and J 1 base short, with 7 bases between. There are 15 residues in the CDR3. Germline V gene data show CDR1 as SGHRS and CDR2 as YFSETQ. CDR3 sequence reads: CASSLAPGNTGELFF. CDR3 nucleotide sequence: TGCGCCAGCAGCTTGGCCCCAGGGAACACCGGGGAGCTGTTTTTT.

This chain joins TRBV5-1 and TRBJ1-1; TRBD1 matches at 7 bases. V shed 5 bases, J shed 7 bases, and the junction held 11 bases outside the gene matches. Germline lookup yields CDR1 SGHRS and CDR2 YFSETQ. The CDR3 extends over 14 amino acids. The CDR3 nucleotides read TGCGCCAGCAGTTCCGGGGACAGCGACCTTGAAGCTTTCTTT. Translating it yields CASSSGDSDLEAFF. Based on the CDR3 plus reference TRBV5-1 and TRBJ1-1, the full variable domain is KAGVTQTPRYLIKTRGQQVTLSCSPISGHRSVSWYQQTPGQGLQFLFEYFSETQRNKGNFPGRFSGRQFSNSRSEMNVSTLELGDSALYLCASSSGDSDLEAFFGQGTRLTVV.

The CDR3: CASSNPGLLTRSYTF. As DNA, the CDR3 is TGTGCCAGCAGCAATCCTGGCCTATTAACGAGGAGCTACACCTTC. The V gene is TRBV7-9, the J gene TRBJ1-2; D not certain. The length of the CDR3 is 15 residues. Germline V gene data show CDR1 as SEHNR and CDR2 as FQNEAQ (reference sequence). V was clipped by 5 bases and J by 9 bases, with 22 bases between them.

This chain uses TRBV19 with TRBJ2-7; 7 nucleotides align to TRBD1. CDR1 LNHDA and CDR2 SQIVND come from the germline V gene (reference sequence). This CDR3 comprises 15 residues. The trim removed 4 bases at V and 3 bases at J, leaving 9 bases unmatched. The CDR3 region is CASSTGQAARYEQYF. CDR3 sequence (DNA): TGTGCCAGTAGTACTGGACAGGCGGCACGCTACGAGCAGTACTTC.

The J gene is TRBJ1-3, the V gene TRBV19, with D possibly matching TRBD1 (5 bases). Trimming cost V 4 bases and J 10 bases, with 11 bases left between them. Germline-derived CDR1 and CDR2 are LNHDA and SQIVND (reference sequence). This CDR3 has 12 residues. This CDR3 reads CASSRDRQTIYF. DNA of the CDR3: TGTGCCAGTAGTAGGGACCGCCAGACCATATATTTT.